Detailed here is one T cell receptor beta chain. Time point denoted: baseline, week 1 (first vaccination visit). Specified treatment: pre-vaccination baseline after standard-of-care therapy. This entry belongs to a study of a mutant IDH1 vaccine in newly diagnosed glioma. Study-level background: Earlier treatment was radiotherapy, temozolomide, or both, with most getting both.

Germline values: CDR1 SGHVS, CDR2 FNYEAQ. This CDR3 comprises 18 residues. Trimming removed 5 bases from V and 1 base from J; junction bases left unmatched: 9. The repertoire was sequenced with immunoSEQ multiplex PCR; TCRdb's copy has only in-frame clones and lacks some. The sample includes 85,000 to 100,000 clones, roughly 78% seen only once; the top ten take around 7%. The sequence was obtained from a man between 35 and 55 years old with glioma. Sequences were derived from PBMCs, sampled from a glioma patient treated with radiotherapy, temozolomide or both. The genes are TRBV7-6 and TRBJ2-3; 13 bases fit TRBD2. The CDR3 nucleotides are TGTGCCAGCAGCCTCACTAGCGGGGGGGGCTTGCGCACAGATACGCAGTATTTT. It yields the protein CASSLTSGGGLRTDTQYF.